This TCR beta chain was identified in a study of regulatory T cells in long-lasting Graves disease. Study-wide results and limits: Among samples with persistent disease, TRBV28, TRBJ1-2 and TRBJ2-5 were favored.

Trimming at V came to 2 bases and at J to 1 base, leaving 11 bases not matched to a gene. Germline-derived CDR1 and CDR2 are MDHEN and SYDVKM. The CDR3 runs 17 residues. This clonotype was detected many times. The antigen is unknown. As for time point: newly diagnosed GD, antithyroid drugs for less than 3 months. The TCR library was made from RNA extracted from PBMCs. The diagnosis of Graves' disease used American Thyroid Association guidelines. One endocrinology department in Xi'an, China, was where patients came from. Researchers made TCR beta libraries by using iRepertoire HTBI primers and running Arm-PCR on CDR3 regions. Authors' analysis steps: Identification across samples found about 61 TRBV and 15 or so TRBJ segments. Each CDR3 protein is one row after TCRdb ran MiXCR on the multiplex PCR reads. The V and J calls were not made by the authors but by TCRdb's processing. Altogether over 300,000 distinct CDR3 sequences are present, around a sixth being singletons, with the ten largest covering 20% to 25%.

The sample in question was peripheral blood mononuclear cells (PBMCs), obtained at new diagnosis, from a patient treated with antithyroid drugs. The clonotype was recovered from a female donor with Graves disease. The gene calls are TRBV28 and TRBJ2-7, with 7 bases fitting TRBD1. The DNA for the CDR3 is TGTGCCAGCAGTTTAGGAGCAACGACAGGGTTTTCCTACGAGCAGTACTTC. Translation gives CASSLGATTGFSYEQYF.